This T cell receptor (beta chain) came from a study of T-cell reconstitution after alpha-beta-depleted transplantation in children. Germline V gene sequence: CDR1 DFQATT, CDR2 SNEGSKA (reference sequence). The V gene end was trimmed by 3 bases and the J gene end by 0 bases; junction bases not matched to a gene: 8. The length of the CDR3 is 15 residues. The authors prepared the TCRbeta library with unique molecular identifiers. MiXCR was run by TCRdb on the PCR reads, yielding one entry per CDR3 protein. The sample lists a few hundred thousand distinct CDR3 sequences; around two fifths were seen once.

The chain is built from TRBV20-1 and TRBJ2-7, with 7 bases fitting TRBD1. The source is a girl aged 2 to 9 with aplastic anemia, due to receive a stem cell transplant. Here the sequenced sample was PBMCs, taken before TCRalphabeta/CD19-depleted stem cell transplant. The CDR3 nucleotides read TGCAGTGCTAGGAATTCATGGGACAGCTCCTACGAGCAGTACTTC. Amino acid sequence: CSARNSWDSSYEQYF.